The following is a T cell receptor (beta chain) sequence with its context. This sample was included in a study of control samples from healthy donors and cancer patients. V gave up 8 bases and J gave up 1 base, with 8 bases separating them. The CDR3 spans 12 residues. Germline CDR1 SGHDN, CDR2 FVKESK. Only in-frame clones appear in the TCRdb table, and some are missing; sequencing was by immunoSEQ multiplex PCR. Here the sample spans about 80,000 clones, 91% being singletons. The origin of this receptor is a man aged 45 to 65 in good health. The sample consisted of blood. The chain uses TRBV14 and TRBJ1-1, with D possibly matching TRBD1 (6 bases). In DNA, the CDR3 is TGTGCCAGCGGAGGGGGGAACACTGAAGCTTTCTTT. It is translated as CASGGGNTEAFF.